This T cell receptor (beta chain) was recorded in a study of cytomegalovirus exposure and HLA in healthy donors. General study points: Serostatus for CMV was the only available immune exposure information.

As regards this clone: Antigen unknown.

This CDR3 region has 15 residues. With 1 base removed from V and 4 bases from J, the gap between germline ends came to 8 bases. CDR1 is SGHVS and CDR2 is FQNEAQ in the germline V gene. This PCR relied on a set of 60 Vbeta primers and 13 Jbeta primers. The data were produced by immunoSEQ multiplex PCR, yet TCRdb's version contains in-frame clones alone and is incomplete. The sample gives around 190,000 clones, approximately 85% of which show up once; around 2% is in the top ten. Sample: PBMCs. The TCR comes from a man in his late teens or twenties in good health and CMV-seronegative. V gene TRBV7-8 combines with J gene TRBJ1-6; D call uncertain. CDR3 sequence reads: CASSLVAVYNSPLHF. The CDR3 DNA follows: TGTGCCAGCAGCTTAGTAGCGGTTTATAATTCACCCCTCCACTTT.